The 27 T cell receptor beta chains presented below share a single source sample, sequenced in a study of blood T cells in healthy people across ages (dated by TCRdb to the mid-2010s). Library preparation was by 5' RACE. Sequenced on an Illumina HiSeq 2500. A second PCR of about 6 to 11 cycles was performed with a sample-barcoded 5' primer and a J-beta primer mix. Using fastp trimming at Q25 and MiXCR clonotype assembly, TCRdb reanalyzed the public sequencing data and kept in-frame beta chains. One record per CDR3 amino acid sequence lists the most common genes and DNA. Within this sample are 1,100,000 or so distinct CDR3 sequences, with 35% to 55% of them counted one time only. About 19% of the sample belongs to the ten largest clones. Sequenced input: blood. The receptors here all came from a woman aged 60-75 years in good health.

The chain carries TRBV28 and TRBJ1-2, with no clear D. In germline, CDR1 is MDHEN, CDR2 SYDVKM. The CDR3 runs to 12 residues. Trimming stripped 5 bases from V and 4 bases from J, with 8 bases between. The CDR3 bases are TGTGCCAGCAGTAGAGCACTCTATGGCTACACCTTC. Amino acid sequence: CASSRALYGYTF.

The chain carries TRBV5-1 and TRBJ1-2; no reliable D call. The V gene lost 2 bases and the J gene lost 0 bases, with 11 bases spanning the gap. Germline CDR1 SGHRS, CDR2 YFSETQ. The CDR3 runs 15 residues. CDR3 amino acids: CASSFDGFSNYGYTF. The DNA of the CDR3 is TGCGCCAGCAGCTTTGACGGATTCTCTAACTATGGCTACACCTTC.

This chain joins TRBV20-1 and TRBJ2-5; 9 nucleotides match TRBD1. With the DNA end fitting TRBJ2-7 better, the J assignment may be wrong. This CDR3 comprises 17 residues. The germline CDR1 and CDR2 sequences are DFQATT and SNEGSKA (reference sequence). The CDR3 loop reads CSSWGDTGTGSFYEQYF. Here the CDR3 DNA reads TGCAGTTCTTGGGGCGATACCGGGACAGGGTCATTCTACGAGCAGTACTTC.

The chain links TRBV7-2 to TRBJ2-3; weak D call: TRBD2 (6 bases). Germline CDR1 is SGHTA and CDR2 is FQGNSA. Trimming took 0 bases from V and 4 from J, leaving 11 bases between them. This CDR3 has 15 residues. CDR3 region: CASSLASSGADTQYF. DNA for the CDR3: TGTGCCAGCAGCTTAGCCTCATCGGGGGCAGATACGCAGTATTTT. The variable domain in full, completed from reference TRBV7-2 and TRBJ2-3, reads GAGVSQSPSNKVTEKGKDVELRCDPISGHTALYWYRQSLGQGLEFLIYFQGNSAPDKSGLPSDRFSAERTGGSVSTLTIQRTQQEDSAVYLCASSLASSGADTQYFGPGTRLTVL.

The chain recombines TRBV10-3 with TRBJ1-2; D remains unclear. CDR3 length: 13 residues. CDR1 and CDR2 from the germline V gene are ENHRY and SYGVKD. V was pared by 0 bases and J by 7 bases, with 9 bases between. The CDR3 sequence is CAISESTFGGYTF. DNA for the CDR3: TGTGCCATCAGTGAGTCGACCTTCGGTGGCTACACCTTC.

This clonotype was detected only a few times. The rearrangement uses TRBV7-9 and TRBJ2-5; TRBD1 might be the D (5 bases). The CDR3 has 15 amino acids. Deletions cut 3 bases from V and 3 bases from J, with 14 bases between. CDR1 is SEHNR, CDR2 FQNEAQ, per germline (reference sequence). The CDR3, as DNA: TGTGCCAGCAGCTTGGTCCGACAGCAAAAAGAGACCCAGTACTTC. Protein: CASSLVRQQKETQYF.

Regarding this clonotype: Being one base from a much bigger clone, this may be a read error. The chain is built from TRBV12-3 or TRBV12-4 and TRBJ1-4, with 8 bases fitting TRBD1. The CDR3 contains 12 residues. CDR3 sequence reads: CTSSLSTGELFF. CDR3 DNA: TGTACCAGCAGTTTATCGACAGGGGAACTGTTTTTT.

This clonotype was seen only a few times. The chain joins TRBV12-3 or TRBV12-4 to TRBJ1-2; no reliable D call. CDR3 length: 14 residues. The V end was cut by 6 bases, the J end by 1 base, with 12 bases between. For the CDR3, the DNA is TGTGCCAGCAGAAAAACCGGACTTAACTATGGCTACACCTTC. This encodes CASRKTGLNYGYTF.

This clonotype showed up just a few times. The chain is built from TRBV7-2 and TRBJ1-1; D perhaps matches TRBD1 (5 bases). Germline V gene sequence: CDR1 SGHTA, CDR2 FQGNSA. With 3 bases removed from V and 4 bases from J, the gap between germline ends came to 12 bases. The CDR3 is made up of 14 amino acids. CDR3 sequence (DNA): TGTGCCAGCAGCTTTTCAGGGTTGATCACTGAAGCTTTCTTT. It yields the protein CASSFSGLITEAFF.

The J gene is TRBJ1-2, the V gene TRBV6-4; D gene uncertain. The germline V and J ends were trimmed by 2 bases and 4 bases, with 8 bases remaining between them. Germline V CDR1 and CDR2: MRHNA, SNTAGT. The CDR3 has 13 residues. The CDR3 here is CASSDNVGYGYTF. The CDR3 DNA follows: TGTGCCAGCAGTGACAACGTCGGCTATGGCTACACCTTC.

This chain joins TRBV28 and TRBJ2-7; TRBD1 matches at 8 bases. Germline V lookup: CDR1 MDHEN, CDR2 SYDVKM. This CDR3 is built from 15 residues. Trimming took 3 bases from V and 2 from J; bases not matched to a gene: 6. CDR3 in DNA: TGTGCCAGCAGTTTTACAGGGGGTCTTGCCTACGAGCAGTACTTC. Protein: CASSFTGGLAYEQYF.

This chain links TRBV27 with TRBJ2-1; D unclear. Trimming left V 2 bases short and J 0 bases short, with 8 bases between. The CDR3 length is 15 residues. The V gene's germline CDR1 is MNHEY and CDR2 SMNVEV (reference sequence). CDR3 bases: TGTGCCAGCAGTTTAGCTCCAAACTCCTACAATGAGCAGTTCTTC. Amino acid sequence: CASSLAPNSYNEQFF.

The sample holds a few counts of this clonotype. This chain links TRBV6-5 with TRBJ2-1; 7 bases fit TRBD2. Germline V lookup: CDR1 MNHEY, CDR2 SVGAGI. This CDR3 spans 14 amino acids. Trimming at V came to 2 bases and at J to 6 bases, leaving 4 bases not matched to a gene. CDR3 nucleotides: TGTGCCAGCAGTTACGGGGACTACAGCAATGAGCAGTTCTTC. Its protein is CASSYGDYSNEQFF.

The rearrangement uses TRBV29-1 and TRBJ2-3, with TRBD2 matching over 9 bases. This CDR3 contains 14 residues. Trimming cost V 7 bases and J 5 bases; bases outside gene matches: 10. Per the germline V gene, CDR1 is SQVTM and CDR2 is ANQGSEA. The CDR3 sequence: CSAARLAERDTQYF. DNA of the CDR3: TGCAGCGCCGCCAGACTAGCGGAGAGAGATACGCAGTATTTT.

Concerning this clonotype itself: At one of its ends the junction is not consistent with the germline gene, which may arise from a read error. This chain connects TRBV7-3 to TRBJ1-6, with D perhaps TRBD1 (6 bases). Germline V gives CDR1 SGHTA, CDR2 FQGTGA. The CDR3 is made up of 15 amino acids. The CDR3 loop reads CASSLTRGQGSPLYF. The CDR3 DNA is TGTGCCAGCAGCTTAACCCGGGGGCAAGGTTCACCCCTCTACTTT.

This clonotype has only one observation. A junction end diverges from the germline sequence, so it may reflect a read error. The V call is TRBV2, the J call TRBJ2-4; 7 nucleotides agree with TRBD1. The tail of the sequence fits TRBJ2-7 better, so the J call may be wrong. This CDR3 contains 12 residues. CDR1 and CDR2 from the germline V gene are SNHLY and FYNNEI. Here the CDR3 reads CASSGDSDEQYF. CDR3 in DNA: TGCGCCAGCAGTGGGGACAGCGACGAGCAGTACTTC.

Points on this clonotype: An end of the junction does not agree with germline; a read error may underlie this. The V gene is TRBV14, the J gene TRBJ2-4; no clear D gene. The J call may be wrong; the DNA end is better matched by TRBJ2-7. Germline CDR1 is SGHDN and CDR2 is FVKESK. The CDR3 is 14 residues long. The CDR3 bases are TGTGCCAACAGCCCAAGTCCTGGTTCCTACGAGCAGTACTTC. It encodes CANSPSPGSYEQYF.

The gene calls are TRBV20-1 and TRBJ1-6, with no clear D. The CDR3 runs 13 residues. With 4 bases removed from V and 6 bases from J, the gap between germline ends came to 10 bases. Germline V lookup: CDR1 DFQATT, CDR2 SNEGSKA (reference sequence). CDR3 nucleotides: TGCAGTGCTATAAAGGAAGTTAATTCACCCCTCCACTTT. This sequence encodes CSAIKEVNSPLHF.

This clonotype was seen only a few times. The chain is built from TRBV6-5 and TRBJ1-5; maybe TRBD1 (6 bases). The CDR3 totals 15 residues. Germline V gene data show CDR1 as MNHEY and CDR2 as SVGAGI. Trimming took 5 bases from V and 1 from J, leaving 12 bases between them. CDR3 residues: CASSTPRGSNQPQHF. CDR3 DNA sequence: TGTGCCAGCAGTACACCAAGGGGGAGCAATCAGCCCCAGCATTTT.

The chain employs TRBV29-1 and TRBJ1-2, with D possibly being TRBD1 (5 bases). Per germline, CDR1 SQVTM and CDR2 ANQGSEA. V dropped 7 bases and J dropped 4 bases, with 22 bases sitting between them. The CDR3 runs 15 residues. CDR3 loop: CSAGVGTGIGYGYTF. The CDR3 DNA is TGCAGCGCTGGGGTGGGGACCGGGATCGGCTATGGCTACACCTTC.

The chain joins TRBV2 to TRBJ1-2; 11 nucleotides align to TRBD1. The CDR3 covers 20 residues. Trimming at V came to 3 bases and at J to 0 bases, leaving 15 bases not matched to a gene. Germline assignment: CDR1 SNHLY and CDR2 FYNNEI. CDR3 loop: CASSDIIRTGGVRPNYGYTF. CDR3 bases: TGTGCCAGCAGTGATATTATCCGGACAGGGGGCGTCCGCCCTAACTATGGCTACACCTTC.

This chain uses TRBV7-9 with TRBJ1-2; the D is unclear. From germline, CDR1 is SEHNR and CDR2 FQNEAQ (reference sequence). Trimming took 5 bases from V and 1 from J, leaving 11 bases between them. CDR3 size: 14 residues. The CDR3, as DNA: TGTGCCAGCAGCAGTGACACTAGTAACTATGGCTACACCTTC. Amino acid sequence: CASSSDTSNYGYTF.

V and J are TRBV19 and TRBJ2-5; D is ambiguous. Matching the DNA end better, TRBJ2-7 makes the J call doubtful. This CDR3 has 15 residues. CDR1 and CDR2 (germline): LNHDA, SQIVND (reference sequence). CDR3 coding DNA: TGTGCCACCCAATCCCGACAAAACAATATCTACGAGCAGTACTTC. Protein: CATQSRQNNIYEQYF.

With respect to this clonotype: One end of the junction varies from germline; a read error may be responsible. V gene TRBV2 combines with J gene TRBJ2-3, with 12 bases that match TRBD2. Germline CDR1 reads SNHLY; CDR2 reads FYNNEI. This CDR3 has 15 amino acids. CDR3 in DNA: TGTGCCGGCAGTGTAGCTAGCGGGAGGGCGGATACGCAGTATTTT. As protein: CAGSVASGRADTQYF.

The chain couples TRBV12-3 or TRBV12-4 to TRBJ1-6; the D is unclear. This CDR3 has 13 residues. Trimming took 1 base from V and 11 from J, leaving 9 bases between them. CDR3 in amino acids: CASSLEVTTPLHF. The CDR3 DNA sequence: TGTGCCAGCAGTTTAGAGGTTACTACACCCCTCCACTTT.

This clonotype was observed a handful of times. The V call is TRBV6-6, the J call TRBJ1-4; D is unresolved. From germline, CDR1 is MNHNY and CDR2 SVGAGI (reference sequence). CDR3 length equals 13 residues. Trimming removed 8 bases at V and 0 bases at J, with 7 bases between. CDR3 region: CASHYSTNEKLFF. The CDR3 DNA is TGTGCCAGCCATTATTCAACTAATGAAAAACTGTTTTTT.

This clonotype was seen only a few times. The genes are TRBV9 and TRBJ2-1, with unresolved D. Germline values: CDR1 SGDLS, CDR2 YYNGEE. Between the trimmed V and J ends, which lost 4 bases and 0 bases, there was a span of 11 bases. This CDR3 region has 15 residues. CDR3 region: CASSPDPNSYNEQFF. For the CDR3, the DNA is TGTGCCAGCAGCCCCGACCCAAACTCCTACAATGAGCAGTTCTTC.